This T cell receptor beta chain was retrieved from a study of T cells in Graves' hyperthyroidism and ophthalmopathy. Overall study context: Peripheral blood was obtained at initial diagnosis, preceding any treatment. Study results and caveats: Most expanded thyroid clonotypes above 0.001 recurred in blood.

Newly diagnosed patients aged 18 to 65 had hyperthyroidism of under 2 months' duration. From RNA transcripts, TCR beta CDR3 regions were amplified. An initial round of RT-PCR targeting the TCR CDR3 relied on the HTBI primer set. TCRdb processed the multiplex PCR reads anew with MiXCR; each CDR3 protein has one entry. Of roughly 170,000 distinct CDR3 sequences in the sample, over 15% were seen once. Comments on this clonotype: Its antigen is as yet unknown.

The sequence derives from a woman between 45 and 65 years old with Graves' hyperthyroidism. Sequenced: blood.

The CDR3 reads CASSSTYVRALRYYNEQFF. The CDR3 nucleotides read TGTGCCAGCAGTTCCACCTATGTCAGGGCCCTCCGATATTACAATGAGCAGTTCTTC. The chain couples TRBV28 to TRBJ2-1; D perhaps matches TRBD1 (5 bases). The CDR3 loop spans 19 amino acids. V lost 4 bases and J 4 bases, leaving 26 bases between the germline ends. Germline V gene sequence: CDR1 MDHEN, CDR2 SYDVKM.